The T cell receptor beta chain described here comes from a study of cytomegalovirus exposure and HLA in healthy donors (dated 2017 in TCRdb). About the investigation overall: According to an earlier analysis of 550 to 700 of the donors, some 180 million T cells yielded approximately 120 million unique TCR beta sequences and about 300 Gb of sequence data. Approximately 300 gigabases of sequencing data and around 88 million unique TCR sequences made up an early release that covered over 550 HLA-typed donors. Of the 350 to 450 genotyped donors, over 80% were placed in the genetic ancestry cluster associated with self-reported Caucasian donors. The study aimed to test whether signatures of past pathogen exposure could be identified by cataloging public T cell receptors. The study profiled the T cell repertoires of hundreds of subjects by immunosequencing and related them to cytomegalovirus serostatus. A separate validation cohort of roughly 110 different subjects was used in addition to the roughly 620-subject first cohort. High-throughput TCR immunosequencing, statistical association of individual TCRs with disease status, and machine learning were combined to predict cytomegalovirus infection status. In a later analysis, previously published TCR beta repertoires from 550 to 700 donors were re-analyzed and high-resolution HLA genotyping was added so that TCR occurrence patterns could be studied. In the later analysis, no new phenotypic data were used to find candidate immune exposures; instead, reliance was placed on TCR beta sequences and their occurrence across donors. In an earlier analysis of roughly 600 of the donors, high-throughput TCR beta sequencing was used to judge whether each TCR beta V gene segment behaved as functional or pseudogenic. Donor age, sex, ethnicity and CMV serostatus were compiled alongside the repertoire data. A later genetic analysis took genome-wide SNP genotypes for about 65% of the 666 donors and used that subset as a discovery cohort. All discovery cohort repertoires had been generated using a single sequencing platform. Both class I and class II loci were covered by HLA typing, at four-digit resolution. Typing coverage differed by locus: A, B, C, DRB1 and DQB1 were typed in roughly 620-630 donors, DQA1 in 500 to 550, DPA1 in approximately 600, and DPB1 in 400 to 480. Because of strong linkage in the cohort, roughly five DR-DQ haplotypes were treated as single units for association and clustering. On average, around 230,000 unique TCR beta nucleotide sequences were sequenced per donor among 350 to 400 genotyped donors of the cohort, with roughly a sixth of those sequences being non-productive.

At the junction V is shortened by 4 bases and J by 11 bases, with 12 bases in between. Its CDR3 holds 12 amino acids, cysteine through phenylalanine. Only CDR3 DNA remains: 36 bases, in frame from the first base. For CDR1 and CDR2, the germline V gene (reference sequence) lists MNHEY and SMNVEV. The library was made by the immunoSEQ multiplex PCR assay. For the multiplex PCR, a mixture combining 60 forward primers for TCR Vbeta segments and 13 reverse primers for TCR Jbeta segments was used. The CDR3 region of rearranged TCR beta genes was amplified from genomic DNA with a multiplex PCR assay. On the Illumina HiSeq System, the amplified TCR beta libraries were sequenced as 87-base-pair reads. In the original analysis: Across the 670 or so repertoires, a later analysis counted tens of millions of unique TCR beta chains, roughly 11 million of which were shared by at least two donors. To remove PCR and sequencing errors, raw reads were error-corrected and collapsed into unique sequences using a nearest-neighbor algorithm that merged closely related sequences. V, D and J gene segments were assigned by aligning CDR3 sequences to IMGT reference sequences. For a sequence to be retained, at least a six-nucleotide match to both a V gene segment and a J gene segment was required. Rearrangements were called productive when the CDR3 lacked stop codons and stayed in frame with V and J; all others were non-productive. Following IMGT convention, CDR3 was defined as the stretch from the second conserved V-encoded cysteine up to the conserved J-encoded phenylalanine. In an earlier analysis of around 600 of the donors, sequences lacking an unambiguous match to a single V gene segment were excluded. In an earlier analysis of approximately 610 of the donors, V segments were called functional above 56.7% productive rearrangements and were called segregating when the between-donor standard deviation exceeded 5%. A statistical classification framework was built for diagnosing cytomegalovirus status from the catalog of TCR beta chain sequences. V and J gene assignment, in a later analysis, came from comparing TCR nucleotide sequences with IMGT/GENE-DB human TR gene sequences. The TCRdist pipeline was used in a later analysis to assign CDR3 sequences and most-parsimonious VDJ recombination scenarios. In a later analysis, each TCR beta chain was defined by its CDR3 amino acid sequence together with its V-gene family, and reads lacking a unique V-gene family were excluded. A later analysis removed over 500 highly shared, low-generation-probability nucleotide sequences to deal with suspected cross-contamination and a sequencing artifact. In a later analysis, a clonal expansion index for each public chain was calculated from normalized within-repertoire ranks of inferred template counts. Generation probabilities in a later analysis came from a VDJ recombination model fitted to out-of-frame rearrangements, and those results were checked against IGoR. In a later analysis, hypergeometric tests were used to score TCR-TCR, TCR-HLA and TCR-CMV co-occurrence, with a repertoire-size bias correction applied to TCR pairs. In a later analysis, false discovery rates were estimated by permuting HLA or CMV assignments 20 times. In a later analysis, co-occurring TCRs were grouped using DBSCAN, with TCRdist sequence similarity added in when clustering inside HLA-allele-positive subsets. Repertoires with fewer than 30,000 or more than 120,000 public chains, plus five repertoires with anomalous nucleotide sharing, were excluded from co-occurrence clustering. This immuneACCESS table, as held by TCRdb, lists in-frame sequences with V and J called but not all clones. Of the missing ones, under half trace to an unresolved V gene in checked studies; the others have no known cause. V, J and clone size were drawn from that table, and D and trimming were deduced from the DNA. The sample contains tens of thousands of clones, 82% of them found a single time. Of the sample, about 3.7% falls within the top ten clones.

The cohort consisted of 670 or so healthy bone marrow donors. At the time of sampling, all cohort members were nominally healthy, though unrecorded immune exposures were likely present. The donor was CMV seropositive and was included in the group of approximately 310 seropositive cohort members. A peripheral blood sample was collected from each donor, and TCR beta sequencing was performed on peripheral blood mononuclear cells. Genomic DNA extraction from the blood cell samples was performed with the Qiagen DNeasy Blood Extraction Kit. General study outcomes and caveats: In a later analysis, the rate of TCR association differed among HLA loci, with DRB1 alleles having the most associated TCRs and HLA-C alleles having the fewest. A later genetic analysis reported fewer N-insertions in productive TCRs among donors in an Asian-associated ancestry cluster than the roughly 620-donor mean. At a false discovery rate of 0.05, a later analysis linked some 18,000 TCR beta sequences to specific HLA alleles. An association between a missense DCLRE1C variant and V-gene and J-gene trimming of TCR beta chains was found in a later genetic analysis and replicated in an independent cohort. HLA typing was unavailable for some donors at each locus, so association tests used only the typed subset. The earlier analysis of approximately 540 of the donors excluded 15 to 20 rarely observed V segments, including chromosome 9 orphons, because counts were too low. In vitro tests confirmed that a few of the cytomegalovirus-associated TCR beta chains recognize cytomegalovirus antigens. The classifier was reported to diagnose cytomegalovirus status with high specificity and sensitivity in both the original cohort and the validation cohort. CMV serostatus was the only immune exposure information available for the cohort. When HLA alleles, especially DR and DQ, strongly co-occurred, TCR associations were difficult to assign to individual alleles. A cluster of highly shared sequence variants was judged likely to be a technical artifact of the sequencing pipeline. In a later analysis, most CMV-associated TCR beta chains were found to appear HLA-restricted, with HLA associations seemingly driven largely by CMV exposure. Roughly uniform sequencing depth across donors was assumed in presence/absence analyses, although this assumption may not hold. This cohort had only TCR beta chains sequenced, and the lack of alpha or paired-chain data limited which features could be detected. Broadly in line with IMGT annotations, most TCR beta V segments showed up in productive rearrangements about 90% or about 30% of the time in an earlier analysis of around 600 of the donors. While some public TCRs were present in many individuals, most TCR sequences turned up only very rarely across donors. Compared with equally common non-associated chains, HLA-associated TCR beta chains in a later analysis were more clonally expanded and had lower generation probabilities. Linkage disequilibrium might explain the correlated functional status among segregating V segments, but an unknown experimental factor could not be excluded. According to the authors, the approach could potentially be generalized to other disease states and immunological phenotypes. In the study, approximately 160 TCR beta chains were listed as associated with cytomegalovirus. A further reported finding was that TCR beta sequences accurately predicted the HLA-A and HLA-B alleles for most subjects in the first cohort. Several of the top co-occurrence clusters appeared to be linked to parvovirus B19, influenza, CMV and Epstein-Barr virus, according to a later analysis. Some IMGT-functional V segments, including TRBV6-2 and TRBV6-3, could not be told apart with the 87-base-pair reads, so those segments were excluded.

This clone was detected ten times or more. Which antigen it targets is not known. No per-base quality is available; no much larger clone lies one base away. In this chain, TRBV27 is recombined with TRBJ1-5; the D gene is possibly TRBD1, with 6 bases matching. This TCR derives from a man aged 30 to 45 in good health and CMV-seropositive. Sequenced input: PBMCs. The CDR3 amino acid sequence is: CASSSGTKAQHF. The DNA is TGTGCCAGCAGTTCAGGGACAAAGGCCCAGCATTTT.